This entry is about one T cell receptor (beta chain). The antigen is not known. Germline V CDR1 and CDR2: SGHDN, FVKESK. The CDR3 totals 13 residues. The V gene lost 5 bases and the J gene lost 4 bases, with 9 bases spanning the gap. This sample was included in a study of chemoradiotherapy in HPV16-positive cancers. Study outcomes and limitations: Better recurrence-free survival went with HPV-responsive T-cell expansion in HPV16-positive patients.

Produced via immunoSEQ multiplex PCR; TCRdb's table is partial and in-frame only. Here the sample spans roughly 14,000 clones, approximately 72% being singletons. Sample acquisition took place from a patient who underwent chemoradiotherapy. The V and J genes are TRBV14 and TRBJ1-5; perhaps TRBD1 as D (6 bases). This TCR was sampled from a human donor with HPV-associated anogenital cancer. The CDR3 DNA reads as TGTGCCAGCAGCAGGACAGTTAATCAGCCCCAGCATTTT. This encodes CASSRTVNQPQHF.